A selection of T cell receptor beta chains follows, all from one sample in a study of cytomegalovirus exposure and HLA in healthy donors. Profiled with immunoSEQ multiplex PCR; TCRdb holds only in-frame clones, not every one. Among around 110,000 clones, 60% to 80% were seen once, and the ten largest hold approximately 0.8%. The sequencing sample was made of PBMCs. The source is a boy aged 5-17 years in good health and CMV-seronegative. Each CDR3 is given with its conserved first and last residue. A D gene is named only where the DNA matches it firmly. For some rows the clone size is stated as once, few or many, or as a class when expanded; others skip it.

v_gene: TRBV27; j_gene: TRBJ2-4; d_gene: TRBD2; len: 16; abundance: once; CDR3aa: CASSSGLEGAKNIQYF; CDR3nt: TGTGCCAGCAGTTCTGGACTAGAAGGAGCCAAAAACATTCAGTACTTC
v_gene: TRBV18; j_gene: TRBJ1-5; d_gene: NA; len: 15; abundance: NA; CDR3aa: CASSQMGRVDQPQHF; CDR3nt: TGTGCCAGCTCACAAATGGGCAGGGTGGATCAGCCCCAGCATTTT
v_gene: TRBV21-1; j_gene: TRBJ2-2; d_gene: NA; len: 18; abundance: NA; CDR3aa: CASSKMGTSFTLAGELFF; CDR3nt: TGTGCCAGCAGCAAAATGGGTACTAGCTTTACTTTGGCCGGGGAGCTGTTTTTT
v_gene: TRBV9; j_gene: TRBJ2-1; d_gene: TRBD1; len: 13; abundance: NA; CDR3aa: CASSVAGGNEQFF; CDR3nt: TGTGCCAGCAGCGTAGCAGGGGGCAATGAGCAGTTCTTC
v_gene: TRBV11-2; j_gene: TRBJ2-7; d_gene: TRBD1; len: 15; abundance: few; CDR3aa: CASSSIRDRVDEQYF; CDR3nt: TGTGCCAGCAGCAGTATCCGGGACAGGGTAGACGAGCAGTACTTC
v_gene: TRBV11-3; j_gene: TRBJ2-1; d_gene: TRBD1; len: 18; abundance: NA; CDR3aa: CASSLTGWKPLTHDEQFF; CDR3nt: TGTGCCAGCAGCCTGACAGGGTGGAAACCTTTGACACACGATGAGCAGTTCTTC
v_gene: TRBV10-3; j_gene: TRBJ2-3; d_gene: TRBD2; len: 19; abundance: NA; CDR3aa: CAISEPNRLLARSTDTQYF; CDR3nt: TGTGCCATCAGTGAGCCGAACCGGTTACTAGCGCGAAGCACAGATACGCAGTATTTT
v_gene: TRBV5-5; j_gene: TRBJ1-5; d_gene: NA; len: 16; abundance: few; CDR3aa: CASSEGLNSRSQPQHF; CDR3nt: TGTGCCAGCAGCGAGGGACTCAACTCGAGGAGTCAGCCCCAGCATTTT
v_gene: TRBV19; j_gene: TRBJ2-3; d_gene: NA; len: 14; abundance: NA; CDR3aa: CASSYGVRTDTQYF; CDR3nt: TGTGCCAGCAGTTACGGGGTTCGCACAGATACGCAGTATTTT
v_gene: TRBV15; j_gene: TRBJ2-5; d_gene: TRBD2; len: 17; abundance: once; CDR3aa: CATSRDLLAAPQETQYF; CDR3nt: TGTGCCACCAGCAGAGATCTCCTAGCGGCGCCTCAAGAGACCCAGTACTTC
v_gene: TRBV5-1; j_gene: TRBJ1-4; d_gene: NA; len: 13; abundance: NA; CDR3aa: CASSFGEYEKLFF; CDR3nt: TGCGCCAGCAGCTTCGGGGAATATGAAAAACTGTTTTTT
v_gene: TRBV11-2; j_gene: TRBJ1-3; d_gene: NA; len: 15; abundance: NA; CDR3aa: CASRSMTASGNTIYF; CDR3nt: TGTGCCAGCAGATCGATGACAGCTTCTGGAAACACCATATATTTT
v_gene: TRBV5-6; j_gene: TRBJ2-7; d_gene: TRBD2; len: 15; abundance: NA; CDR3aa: CASSPLTSGGVEQYF; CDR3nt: TGTGCCAGCAGCCCACTGACTAGCGGGGGCGTCGAGCAGTACTTC
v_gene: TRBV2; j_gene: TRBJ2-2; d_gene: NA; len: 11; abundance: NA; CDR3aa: CASTDWGELFF; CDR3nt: TGTGCCAGCACCGACTGGGGGGAGCTGTTTTTT
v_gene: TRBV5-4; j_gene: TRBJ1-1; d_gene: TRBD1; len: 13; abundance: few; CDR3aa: CASSRTGNTEAFF; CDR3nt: TGTGCCAGCTCGAGGACAGGGAACACTGAAGCTTTCTTT
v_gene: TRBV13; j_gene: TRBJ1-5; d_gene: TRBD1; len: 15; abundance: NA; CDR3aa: CASSLGQGAVQPQHF; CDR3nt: TGTGCCAGCAGCTTAGGACAGGGGGCTGTCCAGCCCCAGCATTTT
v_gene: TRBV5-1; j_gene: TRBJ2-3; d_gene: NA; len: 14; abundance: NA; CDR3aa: CASSFSGSTDTQYF; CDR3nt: TGCGCCAGCAGCTTCAGCGGGAGCACAGATACGCAGTATTTT